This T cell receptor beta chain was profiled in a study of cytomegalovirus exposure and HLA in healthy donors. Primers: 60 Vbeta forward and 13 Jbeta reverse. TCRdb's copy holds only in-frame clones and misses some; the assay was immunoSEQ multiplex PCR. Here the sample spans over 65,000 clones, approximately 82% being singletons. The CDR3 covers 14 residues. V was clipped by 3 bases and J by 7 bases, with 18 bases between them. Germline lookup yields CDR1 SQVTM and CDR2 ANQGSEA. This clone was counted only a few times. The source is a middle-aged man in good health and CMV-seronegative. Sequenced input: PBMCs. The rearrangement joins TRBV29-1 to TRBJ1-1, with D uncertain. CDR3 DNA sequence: TGCAGCGTTGACCCCCGAGGGAGTTTCGGTGAAGCTTTCTTT. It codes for CSVDPRGSFGEAFF.